The next 14 T cell receptor beta chains were all read from a single sample in a study of CD4+ T cells in melanoma. Produced via immunoSEQ multiplex PCR; TCRdb's table is partial and in-frame only. Of 40,000 to 50,000 clones listed, 89% were seen once; the top ten hold 12%. Sequencing input: peripheral blood. These receptors were taken from a human donor with melanoma.

The CDR3 coding sequence is TGTGCCAGCAGCTTCAGGGGACAGTCTGGAAACACCATATATTTT. It translates to CASSFRGQSGNTIYF. The chain recombines TRBV5-8 with TRBJ1-3; 7 bases are shared with TRBD1. V was clipped by 2 bases and J by 1 base; unmatched bases: 3. Germline CDR1 is SGHTS and CDR2 is YDEGEE. This CDR3 comprises 15 residues.

This rearrangement joins TRBV4-1 to TRBJ2-1; 7 bases are shared with TRBD2. The junction had 3 bases not matched to a gene; V was cut back by 0 bases and J by 7 bases. Germline lookup yields CDR1 MGHRA and CDR2 YSYEKL. The CDR3 extends over 14 amino acids. The CDR3 is CASSQDGGGNEQFF. CDR3 DNA: TGCGCCAGCAGCCAAGATGGGGGGGGTAATGAGCAGTTCTTC.

CDR3 nucleotide sequence: TGTGCCGCTCTTGGGACAGGGAGTTACAATGAGCAGTTCTTC. It yields the protein CAALGTGSYNEQFF. The V and J genes are TRBV2 and TRBJ2-1, with 9 bases that match TRBD1. Germline-derived CDR1 and CDR2 are SNHLY and FYNNEI. The CDR3 is 14 residues long. Unmatched junction bases numbered 9, after V lost 11 bases and J lost 4 bases.

This rearrangement joins TRBV10-3 to TRBJ2-7, with 9 bases fitting TRBD1. The CDR3 spans 16 residues. J gave up 5 bases and V 0 bases, and 8 bases lay outside the gene matches. Germline V gene data show CDR1 as ENHRY and CDR2 as SYGVKD. CDR3 residues: CAISESRTGEQDEQYF. The CDR3 region has the DNA TGTGCCATCAGTGAGTCGAGGACAGGGGAACAGGACGAGCAGTACTTC.

The CDR3 DNA reads as TGTGCCAGCAGTCTACCCCCCGGAGGCAGGGGGACAGAAGCTTTCTTT. This translates into CASSLPPGGRGTEAFF. The genes are TRBV27 and TRBJ1-1; 7 nucleotides line up with TRBD1. Germline V gene data show CDR1 as MNHEY and CDR2 as SMNVEV (reference sequence). The CDR3 is 16 residues long. V shed 5 bases and J 8 bases; nucleotides not matched to a gene: 17.

This clone was detected only a few times. V is TRBV28 and J is TRBJ2-7, with 9 nucleotides matching TRBD1. The trim removed 6 bases at V and 7 bases at J, leaving 7 bases unmatched. CDR3 size: 13 residues. Germline V gene data show CDR1 as MDHEN and CDR2 as SYDVKM. The CDR3 DNA sequence: TGTGCCAGCAGCAAACAGGGGGCGGGTGAGCAGTACTTC. Translated: CASSKQGAGEQYF.

The chain couples TRBV25-1 to TRBJ1-2; D uncertain. Germline V gives CDR1 MGHDK, CDR2 SYGVNS. The CDR3 has 15 amino acids. V dropped 1 base and J dropped 7 bases, with 16 bases sitting between them. The CDR3 region has the DNA TGTGCCAGCAGTGAATTGAGGGCGCAAAGAAGTGGCTACACCTTC. This gives the protein CASSELRAQRSGYTF.

This sequence joins TRBV6-5 and TRBJ1-4, with D perhaps TRBD1 (5 bases). The germline V gene has CDR1 MNHEY and CDR2 SVGAGI. This CDR3 is 16 amino acids long. Trimming shortened V by 0 bases and J by 6 bases, and 14 bases separated the two germline ends. The CDR3 here is CASSYSRSRVHEKLFF. DNA for the CDR3: TGTGCCAGCAGTTACTCTCGGTCCAGGGTACATGAAAAACTGTTTTTT.

The chain combines TRBV7-8 with TRBJ2-7; a possible D gene is TRBD2 (6 bases). The CDR3 covers 16 residues. From germline, CDR1 is SGHVS and CDR2 FQNEAQ. The V end lost 2 bases, the J end lost 1 base, and 15 bases lay between the germline ends. CDR3 residues: CASSLFQRRESYEQYF. Written as DNA, the CDR3 is TGTGCCAGCAGCTTATTTCAGCGGAGGGAGTCCTACGAGCAGTACTTC. The full variable domain, in which reference TRBV7-8 and TRBJ2-7 provide the parts outside the CDR3, is GAGVSQSPRYKVAKRGQDVALRCDPISGHVSLFWYQQALGQGPEFLTYFQNEAQLDKSGLPSDRFFAERPEGSVSTLKIQRTQQEDSAVYLCASSLFQRRESYEQYFGPGTRLTVT.

The gene calls are TRBV27 and TRBJ2-2; D ambiguous. Per the germline V gene, CDR1 is MNHEY and CDR2 is SMNVEV (reference sequence). CDR3 length: 12 amino acids. The ends were cut back, 3 bases at V and 8 bases at J, with 7 bases in the middle. CDR3: CASSFVGGELFF. DNA for the CDR3: TGTGCCAGCAGTTTTGTAGGGGGGGAGCTGTTTTTT.

This chain's CDR3 is CASSLEGRSDYGYTF. The DNA of the CDR3 is TGCGCCAGCAGCTTGGAGGGCCGGAGCGACTATGGCTACACCTTC. This chain connects TRBV5-1 to TRBJ1-2; D gene ambiguous. This CDR3 is 15 amino acids long. V was pared by 0 bases and J by 3 bases, with 12 bases between. Germline loops: CDR1 SGHRS, CDR2 YFSETQ.

The V gene is TRBV5-4, the J gene TRBJ2-5, with D possibly being TRBD1 (5 bases). V lost 4 bases and J lost 1, with 11 bases in between. The CDR3 runs to 14 residues. CDR1 SGHNT and CDR2 YYREEE come from the germline V gene (reference sequence). CDR3 in amino acids: CASSRDSPQETQYF. The CDR3 DNA follows: TGTGCCAGCAGCCGCGACAGCCCCCAAGAGACCCAGTACTTC. Based on the CDR3 plus reference TRBV5-4 and TRBJ2-5, the full variable domain is ETGVTQSPTHLIKTRGQQVTLRCSSQSGHNTVSWYQQALGQGPQFIFQYYREEENGRGNFPPRFSGLQFPNYSSELNVNALELDDSALYLCASSRDSPQETQYFGPGTRLLVL.

The chain employs TRBV19 and TRBJ1-6; perhaps TRBD1 as D (5 bases). CDR3 size: 15 residues. With 7 bases removed from V and 4 bases from J, the gap between germline ends came to 14 bases. Germline CDR1 reads LNHDA; CDR2 reads SQIVND (reference sequence). The CDR3 is CASTPGRGYNSPLHF. The DNA for the CDR3 is TGTGCCAGTACCCCGGGAAGGGGATATAATTCACCCCTCCACTTT.

V gene TRBV5-8 combines with J gene TRBJ1-2, with 7 bases matching TRBD1. Germline CDR1 and CDR2: SGHTS and YDEGEE. The CDR3 covers 14 residues. The trim removed 7 bases at V and 0 bases at J, leaving 6 bases unmatched. The DNA of the CDR3 is TGTGCCAGCGGGGCCGACAGGGCTAACTATGGCTACACCTTC. Its protein product is CASGADRANYGYTF.